The 7 T cell receptor beta chains in this list originate from one sample, sequenced in a study of beta chain features in type 1 diabetes. Overall study results and limits: All four CD4+ subsets of Type 1 diabetes patients contained TCRB CDR3s that were moderately but significantly shorter.

No antigen has been assigned to these receptors. Expressed TCRB transcripts were sequenced because the isolated RNA had all been reverse transcribed beforehand. The data were produced by immunoSEQ multiplex PCR, yet TCRdb's version contains in-frame clones alone and is incomplete. Seen here are more than 150,000 clones, 7% to 9.5% observed once, and the top ten hold roughly 0.72%. The sample was central memory CD4+ T cells from blood. Receptors originate from a woman aged 30 to 39 with type 1 diabetes.

The gene calls are TRBV25-1 and TRBJ1-2; a possible D gene is TRBD1 (5 bases). CDR3 length equals 15 residues. The germline CDR1 and CDR2 sequences are MGHDK and SYGVNS. The V end was cut by 6 bases, the J end by 8 bases, with 22 bases between. The CDR3, as DNA: TGTGCCAGCAGCCCCCCCGGACAAGTCGGCTGGGGCTACACCTTC. It specifies CASSPPGQVGWGYTF.

At least ten counts were recorded for this clone. The chain uses TRBV4-1 and TRBJ2-7, with 8 positions matching TRBD2. This CDR3 has 17 residues. Germline V gene data show CDR1 as MGHRA and CDR2 as YSYEKL. Losses at the gene ends were 2 bases for V and 0 bases for J; bases not matched to a gene: 9. The CDR3 sequence is CASSQSPVAGISYEQYF. CDR3 nucleotides: TGCGCCAGCAGCCAATCCCCTGTAGCGGGAATCTCCTACGAGCAGTACTTC.

The chain links TRBV25-1 to TRBJ2-7; D might be TRBD1 (6 bases). Germline CDR1 reads MGHDK; CDR2 reads SYGVNS. V was trimmed by 5 bases and J by 0 bases, leaving 14 bases between them. The CDR3 is 15 residues long. The DNA of the CDR3 is TGTGCCAGCAGTAATAGACAGGACCTCTCCTACGAGCAGTACTTC. As protein: CASSNRQDLSYEQYF.

The chain is built from TRBV20-1 and TRBJ1-2; D gene uncertain. Per the germline V gene, CDR1 is DFQATT and CDR2 is SNEGSKA (reference sequence). V lost 4 bases, J lost 8 bases, and 11 bases lay in between. The CDR3 has 11 residues. The DNA for the CDR3 is TGCAGTGCTACGTTCCGGGAAGGCTACACCTTC. This sequence encodes CSATFREGYTF.

CDR3 nucleotides: TGTGCCAGCAGTGGAGGCTCCGGCGGGGTCAATGAGCAGTTCTTC. Translated: CASSGGSGGVNEQFF. The rearrangement uses TRBV28 and TRBJ2-1; perhaps TRBD2 as D (6 bases). Trimming cost V 5 bases and J 6 bases, with 17 bases left between them. This CDR3 comprises 15 residues. Germline V lookup: CDR1 MDHEN, CDR2 SYDVKM.

The CDR3 region has the DNA TGTGCCAGCAGCCAGTTCCGGGACAGGGGGGAGAATGAGCAGTTCTTC. Encoded protein: CASSQFRDRGENEQFF. The gene calls are TRBV4-2 and TRBJ2-1; 11 bases map to TRBD1. V shed 3 bases, J shed 7 bases, and the junction held 8 bases outside the gene matches. CDR3 length: 16 amino acids. Germline lookup yields CDR1 LGHNA and CDR2 YNFKEQ.

CDR3: CASSLFGGTEAFF. In nucleotides, the CDR3 is TGTGCCAGCAGTTTATTCGGGGGTACTGAAGCTTTCTTT. The chain employs TRBV28 and TRBJ1-1, with a weak D call TRBD1 (5 bases). V was cut by 1 base and J by 5 bases, with 8 bases left in between. CDR1 MDHEN and CDR2 SYDVKM come from the germline V gene. The CDR3 runs 13 residues.